This T cell receptor beta chain is drawn from a study of OX40 agonist ivuxolimab in advanced cancers. Study-wide background: The patients' treatment was ivuxolimab, an agonistic anti-OX40 (CD134) antibody. Every 2 weeks, ivuxolimab was infused into the patients intravenously at between 0.01 and 10 mg/kg.

The data were produced by immunoSEQ multiplex PCR, yet TCRdb's version contains in-frame clones alone and is incomplete. Of more than 55,000 clones listed, approximately 80% are singletons. V lost 6 bases, J lost 6 bases, and 6 bases stayed unmatched. Germline V gene lookup returns CDR1 SGHKS and CDR2 YYEKEE (reference sequence). The CDR3 sequence is 14 residues long. The sequencing here drew on CD4+ or CD8+ T cells sorted from blood, taken in a trial of the OX40 agonist ivuxolimab. The source is an adult with an advanced solid tumor such as melanoma, head and neck, liver or kidney cancer. The gene calls are TRBV5-5 and TRBJ2-3; 11 nucleotides line up with TRBD2. The CDR3 nucleotides are TGTGCCAGCATCCGACTAGCGGGAACCGATACGCAGTATTTT. Its protein product is CASIRLAGTDTQYF. Variable domain in full (rest from reference TRBV5-5 and TRBJ2-3): DAGVTQSPTHLIKTRGQQVTLRCSPISGHKSVSWYQQVLGQGPQFIFQYYEKEERGRGNFPDRFSARQFPNYSSELNVNALLLGDSALYLCASIRLAGTDTQYFGPGTRLTVL.